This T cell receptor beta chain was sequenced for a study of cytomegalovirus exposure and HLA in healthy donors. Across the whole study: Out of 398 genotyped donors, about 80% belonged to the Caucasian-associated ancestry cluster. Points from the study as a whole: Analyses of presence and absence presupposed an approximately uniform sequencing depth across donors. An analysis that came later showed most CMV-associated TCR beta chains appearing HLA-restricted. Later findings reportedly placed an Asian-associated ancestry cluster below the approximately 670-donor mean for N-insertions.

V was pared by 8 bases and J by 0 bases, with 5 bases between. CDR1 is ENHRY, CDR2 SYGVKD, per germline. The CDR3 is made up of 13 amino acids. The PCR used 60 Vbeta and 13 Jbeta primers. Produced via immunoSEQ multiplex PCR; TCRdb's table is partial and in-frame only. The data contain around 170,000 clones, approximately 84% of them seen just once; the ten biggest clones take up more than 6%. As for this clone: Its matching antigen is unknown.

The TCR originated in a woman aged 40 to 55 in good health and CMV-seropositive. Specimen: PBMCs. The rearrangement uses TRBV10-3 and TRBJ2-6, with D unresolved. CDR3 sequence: CAILPSGANVLTF. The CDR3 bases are TGTGCCATCCTTCCCTCTGGGGCCAACGTCCTGACTTTC.